This entry features one TCR beta chain sequence. Its antigen is undetermined. This table comes from immunoSEQ multiplex PCR, and its TCRdb copy is limited to in-frame clones, with some not included. Among around 140,000 clones, about nine tenths were seen once, and the ten largest hold roughly 6.5%. The V gene lost 0 bases and the J gene lost 5 bases, with 14 bases spanning the gap. CDR1 is GTSNPN and CDR2 is SVGIG in the germline V gene (reference sequence). CDR3 length: 15 residues. This sample is part of a study of T cell responses to AZD1222 COVID-19 vaccine. Study at large: Second-dose groups at about 4 or about 12 weeks were pooled. Findings and limits, study-wide: Once two AZD1222 doses were given, Spike-specific TCR breadth and depth went up. Donors were largely white British and mainly female; clonal diversity was possibly underestimated. All repertoire sampling was performed exclusively after the peak T cell response.

The TCR originated in an adult in good health. The V call is TRBV30, the J call TRBJ1-5; D perhaps matches TRBD1 (5 bases). The sample consisted of peripheral blood, taken on day 0 of AZD1222 vaccination. The CDR3 sequence: CAWSVRGAGDQPQHF. CDR3 sequence (DNA): TGTGCCTGGAGTGTAAGAGGGGCCGGGGATCAGCCCCAGCATTTT. The full variable domain, completed using reference TRBV30 and TRBJ1-5, is SQTIHQWPATLVQPVGSPLSLECTVEGTSNPNLYWYRQAAGRGLQLLFYSVGIGQISSEVPQNLSASRPQDRQFILSSKKLLLSDSGFYLCAWSVRGAGDQPQHFGDGTRLSIL.